One and the same sample provided the 32 T cell receptor beta chains below, sequenced in a study of CD8+CD57+ T cells in acquired aplastic anemia. Template material for TCR beta VDJ and CDR3 profiling consisted of genomic DNA. TCRdb reanalysed the reads using MiXCR and keeps one entry per CDR3 protein. The sample has about 220,000 distinct CDR3 sequences, 34% seen once; the top ten hold roughly 1.1%. The sequenced material came from sorted CD4+, CD8+, or CD8+CD57+ T cells (not recorded which) from PBMCs. The source of these receptors is a human donor in good health, serving as a control.

Ten or more counts support this clonotype. The rearrangement uses TRBV20-1 and TRBJ2-3; D call uncertain. The CDR3 consists of 13 residues. Trimming shortened V by 3 bases and J by 2 bases, and 9 bases separated the two germline ends. From germline, CDR1 is DFQATT and CDR2 SNEGSKA (reference sequence). The CDR3 nucleotides are TGCAGTGCTAGTCGACCTACCACAGATACGCAGTATTTT. Translated, it gives CSASRPTTDTQYF.

Remarks on this clonotype: No conserved phenylalanine or tryptophan is present at the end of the CDR3, so a read error is the likely explanation. This chain links TRBV20-1 with TRBJ1-2, with TRBD1 identical over 7 bases. This CDR3 is built from 12 residues. V lost 6 bases to trimming and J lost 2 bases; unmatched junction nucleotides: 3. Germline CDR1 and CDR2: DFQATT and SNEGSKA (reference sequence). DNA for the CDR3: TGCAGTGCGGAGGACAGGAACTATGGCTACACCCTC. As protein: CSAEDRNYGYTL.

This clonotype showed up just once. This sequence joins TRBV10-2 and TRBJ2-1; a weak D match, TRBD2 (6 bases). Trimming stripped 7 bases from V and 0 bases from J, with 10 bases between. From germline, CDR1 is WSHSY and CDR2 SAAADI. The CDR3 covers 14 residues. The CDR3 spells CASNDGGSYNEQFF. In nucleotides, the CDR3 is TGCGCCAGCAATGACGGGGGCTCCTACAATGAGCAGTTCTTC.

This clonotype was recorded at least ten times. The chain combines TRBV5-8 with TRBJ1-6; tentative D call: TRBD1 (6 bases). Germline V gives CDR1 SGHTS, CDR2 YDEGEE. The length of the CDR3 is 13 residues. Trimming pared 6 bases from V and 9 bases from J, leaving 13 bases between. The CDR3 sequence is CASTLGGSSPLHF. In nucleotides, the CDR3 is TGTGCCAGCACCCTGGGGGGCTCTTCACCCCTCCACTTT.

Many counts were recorded for this clonotype. The rearrangement links TRBV20-1 to TRBJ2-3, with 13 bases aligning to TRBD2. V shed 5 bases, J shed 2 bases, and the junction held 10 bases outside the gene matches. CDR1 is DFQATT, CDR2 SNEGSKA, per germline (reference sequence). This CDR3 region has 17 residues. As DNA, the CDR3 is TGCAGTGCTCGCAGACTAGCGGGGGGCGTTGTCACAGATACGCAGTATTTT. Translation gives CSARRLAGGVVTDTQYF.

This clonotype was counted at least ten times. The chain has TRBV20-1 and TRBJ1-2, with D perhaps matching TRBD1 (5 bases). Germline CDR1 DFQATT, CDR2 SNEGSKA (reference sequence). The ends were cut back, 6 bases at V and 4 bases at J, with 15 bases in the middle. The CDR3 extends over 13 amino acids. CDR3 bases: TGCAGTGCCAGGGTGGAGGGCTTCTATGGCTACACCTTC. It is translated as CSARVEGFYGYTF.

The rearrangement links TRBV15 to TRBJ1-1; 7 nucleotides align to TRBD1. Trimming at V came to 3 bases and at J to 1 base, leaving 8 bases not matched to a gene. Germline lookup yields CDR1 LNHNV and CDR2 YYDKDF (reference sequence). The CDR3 totals 16 residues. In DNA, the CDR3 is TGTGCCACCAGCAGCGAAAACAGGGGAGCGAACACTGAAGCTTTCTTT. Encoded protein: CATSSENRGANTEAFF.

This clonotype has ten or more counts. Here the CDR3 omits its conserved ending phenylalanine or tryptophan, so a read error is the likely source. It is unclear where the CDR3 begins or ends on the DNA, so no DNA is shown, and the CDR3 is as TCRdb lists it. The chain uses TRBV2 and TRBJ2-7; the listed D gene, TRBD2, was not tested against the DNA. The CDR3 extends over 13 residues, inclusive of both ends. CDR1 and CDR2 from the germline V gene are SNHLY and FYNNEI. The CDR3 protein is CASSETGTSGSTL.

This clonotype was seen a handful of times. The chain carries TRBV10-3 and TRBJ2-3; 14 positions agree with TRBD2. From germline, CDR1 is ENHRY and CDR2 SYGVKD. Germline trimming cut 10 bases from V and 8 bases from J; bases unmatched to any gene: 8. The CDR3 totals 14 residues. CDR3 loop: CATQGLAGEGTQYF. Written as DNA, the CDR3 is TGTGCCACCCAGGGACTAGCGGGAGAAGGTACGCAGTATTTT.

In the case of this clonotype: A single base separates this from a much larger clone, so it may be a read error. The CDR3 bases are TGTGCCAGCAGAGTAAGCTTAGAGACCCAGTACTTC. Encoded protein: CASRVSLETQYF. V is TRBV12-3 or TRBV12-4 and J is TRBJ2-5; D is ambiguous. The V end lost 6 bases, the J end lost 4 bases, and 9 bases lay between the germline ends. CDR3 size: 12 residues.

This clonotype was observed a handful of times. V and J are TRBV14 and TRBJ1-1, with 7 bases matching TRBD1. Germline V gene sequence: CDR1 SGHDN, CDR2 FVKESK. The junction had 12 bases not matched to a gene; V was cut back by 1 base and J by 10 bases. This CDR3 comprises 15 residues. The CDR3: CASSQGSGGLSRAFF. DNA for the CDR3: TGTGCCAGCAGCCAAGGGTCAGGGGGATTGTCTAGAGCTTTCTTT.

This clonotype was observed many times. This chain joins TRBV7-9 and TRBJ1-6; D is ambiguous. The CDR3 consists of 13 residues. Germline V gives CDR1 SEHNR, CDR2 FQNEAQ (reference sequence). V dropped 5 bases and J dropped 10 bases, with 12 bases sitting between them. The CDR3 nucleotides are TGTGCCAGCAGCCCAACGGGTTGGTCACCCCTCCACTTT. Its translation is CASSPTGWSPLHF.

This clonotype has a single count. V usage is TRBV29-1 and J usage is TRBJ2-5; D possibly corresponds to TRBD2 (6 bases). Germline V lookup: CDR1 SQVTM, CDR2 ANQGSEA. With 6 bases removed from V and 4 bases from J, the gap between germline ends came to 15 bases. The CDR3 is made up of 13 amino acids. CDR3 sequence reads: CSVGGGPSETQYF. For the CDR3, the DNA is TGCAGCGTCGGCGGAGGGCCCTCAGAGACCCAGTACTTC.

Concerning this clonotype: A much bigger clone sits one base away, suggesting this may be a read error. No conserved phenylalanine or tryptophan is present at the end of the CDR3, so a read error is the likely explanation. The rearrangement links TRBV7-8 to TRBJ2-7, with D perhaps matching TRBD1 (6 bases). V lost 2 bases, J lost 2 bases, and 7 bases lay in between. Germline V CDR1 and CDR2: SGHVS, FQNEAQ. The CDR3 totals 13 residues. The CDR3 loop is CASSLRDTYEQYS. CDR3 nucleotides: TGTGCCAGCAGCTTAAGGGACACCTACGAGCAGTACTCC.

This clonotype was seen ten or more times. The chain is built from TRBV24-1 and TRBJ2-3; D is possibly TRBD1 (6 bases). Trimming removed 3 bases at V and 4 bases at J, with 10 bases between. The germline CDR1 and CDR2 sequences are KGHDR and SFDVKD. The CDR3 extends over 14 amino acids. The CDR3 spells CATSDTRGADTQYF. The CDR3 DNA follows: TGTGCCACCAGTGATACCAGGGGAGCAGATACGCAGTATTTT.

At least ten counts were recorded for this clonotype. J is TRBJ1-1 and V is TRBV19; D might be TRBD1 (6 bases). V lost 6 bases and J 7 bases, leaving 6 bases between the germline ends. CDR3 length equals 10 residues. Germline V CDR1 and CDR2: LNHDA, SQIVND (reference sequence). CDR3 amino acids: CASRDSEAFF. The CDR3 DNA reads as TGTGCCAGTAGGGACAGTGAAGCTTTCTTT.

This chain uses TRBV6-1 with TRBJ1-1; 7 nucleotides match TRBD1. Germline CDR1 reads MNHNS; CDR2 reads SASEGT. With 6 bases clipped from V and 11 bases from J, the junction kept 15 bases outside the gene matches. The CDR3 is 14 residues long. CDR3 in amino acids: CASRDDDRVREAFF. In DNA, the CDR3 is TGTGCCAGCAGGGATGATGACAGGGTAAGGGAGGCTTTCTTT.

This clonotype has only one observation. The chain is built from TRBV24-1 and TRBJ2-7; D is uncertain. V gave up 4 bases and J gave up 6 bases, with 6 bases separating them. This CDR3 is built from 11 residues. Germline-derived CDR1 and CDR2 are KGHDR and SFDVKD. DNA of the CDR3: TGTGCCACCAGTGACACAGCCGAGCAGTACTTC. Translated, it gives CATSDTAEQYF.

This chain links TRBV2 with TRBJ1-4, with a weak D call TRBD1 (5 bases). V gave up 6 bases and J gave up 5 bases, with 22 bases separating them. The CDR3 is 17 residues long. Germline assignment: CDR1 SNHLY and CDR2 FYNNEI. Here the CDR3 DNA reads TGTGCCAGCAGCGTCGCCAGGGAGCGAGGGGAGAATGAAAAACTGTTTTTT. This translates into CASSVARERGENEKLFF.

This chain connects TRBV30 to TRBJ1-2, with 7 bases that match TRBD1. Trimming took 0 bases from V and 8 from J; bases not matched to a gene: 12. The CDR3 runs to 15 residues. Germline-derived CDR1 and CDR2 are GTSNPN and SVGIG (reference sequence). The CDR3 sequence: CAWSVRIGGAKGYTF. In nucleotides, the CDR3 is TGTGCCTGGAGTGTACGGATAGGGGGCGCGAAAGGCTACACCTTC.

This clonotype occurred many times. The CDR3 nucleotides are TGTGCCAGCAGCCCACTACGGCAGGAAAAACTGTTTTTT. This gives the protein CASSPLRQEKLFF. The rearrangement links TRBV7-2 to TRBJ1-4; D remains ambiguous. Germline assignment: CDR1 SGHTA and CDR2 FQGNSA. Trimming removed 5 bases at V and 8 bases at J, with 12 bases between. CDR3 length: 13 residues. Together with reference TRBV7-2 and TRBJ1-4, the CDR3 gives the full variable domain: GAGVSQSPSNKVTEKGKDVELRCDPISGHTALYWYRQSLGQGLEFLIYFQGNSAPDKSGLPSDRFSAERTGGSVSTLTIQRTQQEDSAVYLCASSPLRQEKLFFGSGTQLSVL.

To note about this clonotype: This could be a read error, since a much larger clone is one nucleotide away. The J gene is TRBJ1-1, the V gene TRBV12-3 or TRBV12-4; tentative D call: TRBD1 (5 bases). The CDR3 contains 14 residues. V was cut by 5 bases and J by 2 bases, with 12 bases left in between. The CDR3, as DNA: TGTGCCAGCAGTCGACAGTTCTTTAACACTGAAGCTTTCTTT. Protein product: CASSRQFFNTEAFF.

This clonotype was seen many times. The CDR3 region has the DNA TGCAGTGCTAGAGTACAGGGCGGCTATGGCTACACCTTC. This translates into CSARVQGGYGYTF. The rearrangement uses TRBV20-1 and TRBJ1-2, with D maybe TRBD1 (6 bases). CDR1 is DFQATT, CDR2 SNEGSKA, per germline (reference sequence). The CDR3 runs 13 residues. V was clipped by 1 base and J by 4 bases, with 10 bases between them.

The chain carries TRBV4-1 and TRBJ1-2; D call uncertain. V was pared by 1 base and J by 1 base, with 16 bases between. Germline loops: CDR1 MGHRA, CDR2 YSYEKL. The length of the CDR3 is 17 residues. CDR3 coding DNA: TGCGCCAGCAGCCAAGTCGGTAGGAACCGGGATAACTATGGCTACACCTTC. This gives the protein CASSQVGRNRDNYGYTF.

The chain recombines TRBV7-3 with TRBJ1-6, with unresolved D. The CDR3 length is 13 residues. The germline CDR1 and CDR2 sequences are SGHTA and FQGTGA. The germline V and J ends were trimmed by 1 base and 7 bases, with 5 bases remaining between them. CDR3 loop: CASSLNPNSPLHF. In DNA form, the CDR3 reads TGTGCCAGCAGCTTAAACCCGAATTCACCCCTCCACTTT.

The J gene is TRBJ2-7, the V gene TRBV2, with D unclear. Germline lookup yields CDR1 SNHLY and CDR2 FYNNEI. This CDR3 region has 13 residues. Trimming cost V 0 bases and J 2 bases, with 5 bases left between them. CDR3 coding DNA: TGTGCCAGCAGTGAAGCGCCAGCCTACGAGCAGTACTTC. Protein product: CASSEAPAYEQYF.

The table lists this clonotype with many counts. The chain couples TRBV19 to TRBJ1-6, with D unclear. The CDR3 spans 13 residues. Trimming removed 4 bases from V and 8 bases from J, with 9 bases in between. Per the germline V gene, CDR1 is LNHDA and CDR2 is SQIVND (reference sequence). This CDR3 reads CASSTIEDSPLHF. DNA for the CDR3: TGTGCCAGTAGTACGATAGAGGATTCACCCCTCCACTTT. Combining the CDR3 with reference TRBV19 and TRBJ1-6 gives the whole variable domain DGGITQSPKYLFRKEGQNVTLSCEQNLNHDAMYWYRQDPGQGLRLIYYSQIVNDFQKGDIAEGYSVSREKKESFPLTVTSAQKNPTAFYLCASSTIEDSPLHFGNGTRLTVT.

This clonotype appeared a few times. The chain links TRBV6-5 to TRBJ2-7; tentative D call: TRBD2 (5 bases). Germline-derived CDR1 and CDR2 are MNHEY and SVGAGI. V lost 2 bases, J lost 4 bases, and 21 bases lay in between. CDR3 size: 17 residues. This CDR3 reads CASSYRGPGFPPYEQYF. The CDR3 nucleotides are TGTGCCAGCAGTTACCGGGGTCCTGGCTTCCCACCTTACGAGCAGTACTTC.

This clonotype showed up many times. The rearrangement uses TRBV7-9 and TRBJ1-2, with a weak D call TRBD1 (6 bases). The ends were cut back, 3 bases at V and 0 bases at J, with 11 bases in the middle. Germline values: CDR1 SEHNR, CDR2 FQNEAQ (reference sequence). The CDR3 runs 15 residues. CDR3 in amino acids: CASSFNRVANYGYTF. The CDR3 region has the DNA TGTGCCAGCAGCTTTAACAGGGTGGCTAACTATGGCTACACCTTC. The variable domain in full, with the rest retrieved from reference TRBV7-9 and TRBJ1-2, is DTGVSQNPRHKITKRGQNVTFRCDPISEHNRLYWYRQTLGQGPEFLTYFQNEAQLEKSRLLSDRFSAERPKGSFSTLEIQRTEQGDSAMYLCASSFNRVANYGYTFGSGTRLTVV.

A note on this clonotype: Just one base apart from a much larger clone, this may be a read error. No conserved phenylalanine or tryptophan ends this CDR3, so it is likely a read error. V usage is TRBV20-1 and J usage is TRBJ2-5; the match to TRBD2 covers 10 bases. Germline V gives CDR1 DFQATT, CDR2 SNEGSKA (reference sequence). Trimming at V came to 6 bases and at J to 4 bases, leaving 5 bases not matched to a gene. The CDR3 consists of 13 residues. CDR3 coding DNA: TGCAGTGCCCTAGCGGGAGAAAGAGAGACCCAGTACTCC. Protein sequence: CSALAGERETQYS.

This chain uses TRBV7-9 with TRBJ1-1; TRBD1 might be the D (5 bases). This CDR3 comprises 14 residues. V was pared by 5 bases and J by 4 bases, with 14 bases between. The germline gives CDR1 SEHNR, CDR2 FQNEAQ (reference sequence). In DNA, the CDR3 is TGTGCCAGCAGCAGGCAGGGCTGGGGCACTGAAGCTTTCTTT. This translates into CASSRQGWGTEAFF.

The V gene is TRBV14, the J gene TRBJ2-5, with a possible D match to TRBD1 (6 bases). V was shortened by 3 bases and J by 3 bases, with 11 bases between the two germline ends. The CDR3 totals 14 residues. CDR1 and CDR2 (germline): SGHDN, FVKESK. The DNA of the CDR3 is TGTGCCAGCAGCCACATACAGGGAAAAGAGACCCAGTACTTC. Protein product: CASSHIQGKETQYF.